This T cell receptor beta chain was observed in a study of OX40 agonist ivuxolimab in advanced cancers. Study as a whole: Dose-escalation patients were diagnosed with hepatocellular carcinoma, melanoma, renal cell cancer or head and neck cancer. Averaging roughly 60 years in age, with a range of about 23 to 90, the cohort was 65% to 85% male. Study outcomes and limitations: It was not determined which antigens were specifically recognized by the peripheral T cells that had undergone clonal expansion.

Per the germline V gene, CDR1 is LGHNA and CDR2 is YSLEER. The V and J ends lost 1 base and 5 bases respectively, with 19 bases between them. The CDR3 extends over 17 amino acids. Points on this clone: Its matching antigen is unknown.

The repertoire was sequenced with immunoSEQ multiplex PCR; TCRdb's copy has only in-frame clones and lacks some. Here the sample spans roughly 56,000 clones, 82% being singletons. This receptor was obtained from an adult with an advanced solid tumor such as melanoma, head and neck, liver or kidney cancer. Sequencing used CD4+ or CD8+ T cells sorted from blood, obtained in a trial of the OX40 agonist ivuxolimab. This chain connects TRBV4-3 to TRBJ2-3, with a tentative D call TRBD2 (7 bases). The CDR3 bases are TGCGCCAGCAGCCAAGCCTGGGGTGGGGGGGCGGTAGATACGCAGTATTTT. It codes for CASSQAWGGGAVDTQYF.